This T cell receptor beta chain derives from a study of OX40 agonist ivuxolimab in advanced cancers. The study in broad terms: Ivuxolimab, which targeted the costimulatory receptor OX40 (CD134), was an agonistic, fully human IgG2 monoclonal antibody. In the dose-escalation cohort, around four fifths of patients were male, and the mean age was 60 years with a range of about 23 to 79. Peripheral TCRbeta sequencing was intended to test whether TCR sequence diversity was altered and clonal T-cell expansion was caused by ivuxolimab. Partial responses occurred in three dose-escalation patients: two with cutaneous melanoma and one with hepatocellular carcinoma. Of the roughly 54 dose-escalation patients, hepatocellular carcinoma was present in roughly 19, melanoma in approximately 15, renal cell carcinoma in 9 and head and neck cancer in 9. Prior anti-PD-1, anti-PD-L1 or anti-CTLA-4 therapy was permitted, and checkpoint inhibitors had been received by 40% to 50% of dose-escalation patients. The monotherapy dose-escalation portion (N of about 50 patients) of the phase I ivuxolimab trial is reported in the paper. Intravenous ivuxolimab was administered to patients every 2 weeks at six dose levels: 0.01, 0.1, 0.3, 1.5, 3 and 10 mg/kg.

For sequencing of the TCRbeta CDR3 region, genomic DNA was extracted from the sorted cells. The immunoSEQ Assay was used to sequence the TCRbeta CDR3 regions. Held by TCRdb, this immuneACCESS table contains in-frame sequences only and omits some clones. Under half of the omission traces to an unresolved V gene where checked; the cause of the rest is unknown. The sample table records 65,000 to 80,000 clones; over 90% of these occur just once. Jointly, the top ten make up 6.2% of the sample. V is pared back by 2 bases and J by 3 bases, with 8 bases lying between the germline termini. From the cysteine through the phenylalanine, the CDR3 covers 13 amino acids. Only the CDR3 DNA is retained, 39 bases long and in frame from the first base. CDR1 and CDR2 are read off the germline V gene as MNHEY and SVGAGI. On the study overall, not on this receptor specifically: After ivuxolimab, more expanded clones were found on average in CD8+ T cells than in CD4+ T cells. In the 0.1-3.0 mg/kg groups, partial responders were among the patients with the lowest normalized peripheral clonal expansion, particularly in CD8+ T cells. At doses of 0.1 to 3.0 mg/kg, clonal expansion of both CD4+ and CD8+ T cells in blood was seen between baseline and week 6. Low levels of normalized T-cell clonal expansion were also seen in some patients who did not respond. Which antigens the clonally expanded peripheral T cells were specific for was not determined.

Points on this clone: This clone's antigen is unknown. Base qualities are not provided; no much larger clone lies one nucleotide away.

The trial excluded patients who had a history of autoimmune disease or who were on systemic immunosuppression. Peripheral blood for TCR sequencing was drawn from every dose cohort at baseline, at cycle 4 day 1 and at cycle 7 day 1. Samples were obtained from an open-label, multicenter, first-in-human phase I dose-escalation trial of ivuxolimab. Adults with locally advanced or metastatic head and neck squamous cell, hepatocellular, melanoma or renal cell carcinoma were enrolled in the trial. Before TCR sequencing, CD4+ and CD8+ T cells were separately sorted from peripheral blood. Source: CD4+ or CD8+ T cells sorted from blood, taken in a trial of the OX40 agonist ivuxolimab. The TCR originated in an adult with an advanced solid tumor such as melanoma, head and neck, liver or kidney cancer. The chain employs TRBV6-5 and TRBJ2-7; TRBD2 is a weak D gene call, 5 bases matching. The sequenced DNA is TGTGCCAGCAGTTACGGAGCGGACTACGAGCAGTACTTC. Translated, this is CASSYGADYEQYF.